This T cell receptor (beta chain) came from a study of cytomegalovirus exposure and HLA in healthy donors. With 8 bases clipped from V and 4 bases from J, the junction kept 6 bases outside the gene matches. The CDR3 length is 13 residues. Germline loops: CDR1 ENHRY, CDR2 SYGVKD. Researchers ran the PCR with 60 Vbeta and 13 Jbeta primers. Some clones are missing from TCRdb's copy, which holds only in-frame ones; the method was immunoSEQ multiplex PCR. The sample includes about 200,000 clones, roughly 80% of them seen just once. The TCR originated in a male donor in good health and CMV-seronegative. What was sequenced was PBMCs. V is TRBV10-3 and J is TRBJ2-3, with 7 bases identical to TRBD2. In nucleotides, the CDR3 is TGTGCCATCGGCCTAGGGAGGGCAGATACGCAGTATTTT. This codes for CAIGLGRADTQYF.